The clone carrying this T cell receptor beta chain was detected only a few times. The data were taken from a study of blood T cell repertoires in COVID-19. Turning to the study itself: Acute-phase and convalescent COVID-19 samples originated in the United States, Italy and Spain. Sample material is recorded as cDNA or gDNA derived from T cells, B-cell-depleted T cells, or PBMCs.

V shed 5 bases and J shed 0 bases, with 8 bases lying between them. Germline loops: CDR1 MNHEY, CDR2 SVGAGI. This CDR3 has 14 amino acids. Original data processing: Amplifying reference gene primers gave estimates of nucleated cell counts. Clones were sequenced by immunoSEQ multiplex PCR, and TCRdb holds only the in-frame ones, with some missing. V and J calls plus clone size are reproduced from that table; the DNA served to infer D and trimming. The repertoire holds 76,000 or so clones, with roughly 89% as singletons. The receptor was isolated from a human donor in a cohort sampled during active COVID-19. Sequenced input: peripheral blood. This chain joins TRBV6-5 and TRBJ1-5, with D perhaps matching TRBD1 (5 bases). The CDR3 nucleotides are TGTGCCAGCAGTCAGGGAAATAGCAATCAGCCCCAGCATTTT. It translates to CASSQGNSNQPQHF.